The present T cell receptor (beta chain) was sequenced within a study of breast tumors, draining lymph nodes, adjacent tissues. Notes on the study in general: Data fit most tumor T cells coming from lymph node, expanding in tumor. Luminal-like breast cancer showed significantly greater tumor-nontumor repertoire similarity than basal-like breast cancer did.

Axillary draining lymph nodes of breast cancer patients supplied the node samples. This clonotype was counted ten times or more. Its matching antigen is unknown. TCRdb recomputed calls from the multiplex PCR reads with MiXCR, one row per CDR3 protein. This table holds more than 100,000 distinct CDR3 sequences, 20% to 25% found once. From germline, CDR1 is SNHLY and CDR2 FYNNEI. The CDR3 totals 16 residues. Trimming removed 1 base from V and 2 bases from J, with 13 bases in between. Sequenced material: axillary lymph node tissue. The receptor comes from a female donor with breast cancer. Some clones in this sample may be carry-over from other donors' samples. The chain combines TRBV2 with TRBJ2-3; D remains ambiguous. CDR3 DNA sequence: TGTGCCAGCAGTGAAGGATTGTACTACGCCACAGATACGCAGTATTTT. Protein product: CASSEGLYYATDTQYF.